What follows is one TCR beta chain and its context. No antigen is known for it. These data belong to a study of Ad26.COV2.S vaccination and SARS-CoV-2 variants. Study-level background: Donor got 5x10^10 or 1x10^11 viral particles of Ad26.COV2.S.

TCRdb's table, derived via immunoSEQ multiplex PCR, lists solely in-frame clones and lacks some. The repertoire holds about 480,000 clones, 70% to 90% seen once, with 9.5% to 15% in the top ten. Study-level results: Relative to placebo recipients, vaccine recipients exhibited elevated spike-specific TCR breadth.

Treatment described: about 20 received Ad26.COV2.S at low or high dose, single or two shots; 5 received placebo; per-sample allocation not given. The samples were gathered on day 63 after the first injection of vaccine or placebo. The vaccine delivered Wuhan-strain SARS-CoV-2 spike through an Ad26 vector. Germline V gene lookup returns CDR1 MNHEY and CDR2 SVGAGI. The CDR3 runs to 13 residues. With V trimmed by 5 bases and J by 4 bases, 4 bases remained unmatched. The chain carries TRBV6-5 and TRBJ1-2; 7 positions agree with TRBD1. This TCR derives from a person between 18 and 59 years old who received the Ad26.COV2.S COVID-19 vaccine or a placebo. Sequencing used peripheral blood, obtained in a trial of Ad26.COV2.S vaccine versus placebo. The CDR3 loop is CASSIGQVYGYTF. In DNA form, the CDR3 reads TGTGCCAGCAGTATCGGACAGGTCTATGGCTACACCTTC.